The clone carrying this T cell receptor beta chain was observed at least ten times. From germline, CDR1 is MNHEY and CDR2 SVGEGT. The ends were cut back, 8 bases at V and 12 bases at J, with 17 bases in the middle. The CDR3 spans 12 residues. TCRdb independently ran MiXCR on the 5' RACE reads; one entry per CDR3 protein. This table has approximately 250,000 distinct CDR3 sequences, over 6.5% appearing once. This sample is drawn from a study of T cells after yellow fever vaccination. The sequence was obtained from a young man who received the YFV17D yellow fever vaccine. Sequenced material: CD4+ T cells sorted from PBMCs, taken on the day of the yellow fever booster vaccination. V and J are TRBV6-2 or TRBV6-3 and TRBJ2-1; TRBD2 might be the D (5 bases). CDR3 sequence reads: CASGNPSRGQFF. The CDR3 nucleotides read TGTGCCAGCGGTAATCCCTCACGGGGGCAGTTCTTC.